Following are 18 T cell receptor beta chains from one sample sequenced in a study of blood T cell repertoires in COVID-19. TCRdb keeps only in-frame clones here, not all; method: immunoSEQ multiplex PCR. The sample shows 40,000 or so clones, about two thirds of them seen only once. The sequenced material came from peripheral blood. The receptors here all came from an older man with COVID-19, enrolled during active disease.

V gene TRBV12-3 or TRBV12-4 combines with J gene TRBJ1-2, with a tentative D call TRBD1 (5 bases). V was cut by 3 bases and J by 8 bases, with 13 bases left in between. The CDR3 runs 13 residues. CDR3 DNA sequence: TGTGCCAGCAGTTTGACAGTCGTATGGGGCTACACCTTC. Translated: CASSLTVVWGYTF.

CDR3 amino acids: CASSLNGGADEQYF. CDR3 bases: TGTGCCAGCAGCTTAAACGGGGGGGCGGACGAGCAGTACTTC. The rearrangement uses TRBV7-6 and TRBJ2-7; 8 bases are shared with TRBD2. The CDR3 consists of 14 residues. Trimming removed 2 bases from V and 5 bases from J; junction bases left unmatched: 5. Germline V CDR1 and CDR2: SGHVS, FNYEAQ.

About this clone: Germline is not matched at one junction end, which may reflect a read error. The chain recombines TRBV3-1 (or the pseudogene TRBV3-2) with TRBJ2-5; 7 bases are a match to TRBD1. The germline V gene encodes CDR1 LGHDT and CDR2 YNNKEL (reference sequence). The length of the CDR3 is 15 residues. CDR3: CASSQVGTDPEAQYF. The DNA of the CDR3 is TGTGCCAGCAGCCAAGTCGGGACAGACCCAGAGGCCCAGTACTTC.

This chain links TRBV5-6 with TRBJ2-7; D is unclear. From germline, CDR1 is SGHDT and CDR2 YYEEEE. V dropped 2 bases and J dropped 6 bases, with 9 bases sitting between them. CDR3 length: 12 residues. Here the CDR3 DNA reads TGTGCCAGCAGCTTTGGTAGTATCGAGCAGTACTTC. This translates into CASSFGSIEQYF. Full variable domain (outside the CDR3, taken from reference TRBV5-6 and TRBJ2-7): DAGVTQSPTHLIKTRGQQVTLRCSPKSGHDTVSWYQQALGQGPQFIFQYYEEEERQRGNFPDRFSGHQFPNYSSELNVNALLLGDSALYLCASSFGSIEQYFGPGTRLTVT.

The J gene is TRBJ1-5, the V gene TRBV6-1; 8 bases are shared with TRBD1. Germline CDR1 MNHNS, CDR2 SASEGT. The CDR3 is made up of 17 amino acids. With 3 bases clipped from V and 0 bases from J, the junction kept 7 bases outside the gene matches. In DNA form, the CDR3 reads TGTGCCAGCAGTGAGGCGGTCGGGACAGGTAGCAATCAGCCCCAGCATTTT. It is translated as CASSEAVGTGSNQPQHF.

The genes are TRBV4-1 and TRBJ2-5; 11 nucleotides match TRBD2. The CDR3 consists of 15 residues. Looked up from germline, CDR1 is MGHRA and CDR2 is YSYEKL. The V gene end was trimmed by 4 bases and the J gene end by 4 bases; junction bases not matched to a gene: 5. The CDR3 region has the DNA TGCGCCAGCAGCCTCATAGCGGGAGGGCCAGAGACCCAGTACTTC. Encoded protein: CASSLIAGGPETQYF.

CDR3 residues: CASSEAPPRDWYGYTF. The CDR3 DNA reads TGTGCCAGCAGTGAGGCCCCCCCCAGGGACTGGTATGGCTACACCTTC. The V gene is TRBV25-1, the J gene TRBJ1-2; possible D gene TRBD1, 5 bases. CDR1 is MGHDK, CDR2 SYGVNS, per germline. This CDR3 contains 16 residues. The V end was cut by 3 bases, the J end by 5 bases, with 19 bases between.

V usage is TRBV12-3 or TRBV12-4 and J usage is TRBJ2-7; a possible D gene is TRBD2 (7 bases). The CDR3 runs to 12 residues. V dropped 4 bases and J dropped 7 bases, with 11 bases sitting between them. Here the CDR3 reads CASSWEGGEQYF. The CDR3 region has the DNA TGTGCCAGCAGTTGGGAGGGGGGGGAGCAGTACTTC.

The V and J genes are TRBV20-1 and TRBJ2-2, with 11 nucleotides matching TRBD2. Germline loops: CDR1 DFQATT, CDR2 SNEGSKA (reference sequence). V lost 3 bases to trimming and J lost 1 base; unmatched junction nucleotides: 7. The CDR3 runs to 17 residues. The CDR3, as DNA: TGCAGTGCTAGTGATGCTAGCGGGGGGCGGAACACCGGGGAGCTGTTTTTT. Its protein product is CSASDASGGRNTGELFF.

This clone was observed a few times. The V and J genes are TRBV28 and TRBJ1-2; no clear D. The CDR3 spans 15 residues. V dropped 6 bases and J dropped 4 bases, with 18 bases sitting between them. Looked up from germline, CDR1 is MDHEN and CDR2 is SYDVKM. This CDR3 reads CASSRMGVQIYGYTF. As DNA, the CDR3 is TGTGCCAGCAGCCGAATGGGCGTGCAAATCTATGGCTACACCTTC.

This clone was found a few times. At one of its ends the junction is not consistent with the germline gene, which may arise from a read error. The chain couples TRBV7-7 to TRBJ2-2; 8 nucleotides line up with TRBD1. CDR1 SSHAT and CDR2 FNYEAQ come from the germline V gene (reference sequence). The CDR3 has 18 amino acids. The CDR3 here is CASSLLAQGARYTGELFF. CDR3 sequence (DNA): TGTGCTAGCAGCTTATTAGCCCAGGGGGCGCGGTACACCGGGGAGCTGTTTTTT. The whole variable domain, filled in from reference TRBV7-7 and TRBJ2-2, reads GAGVSQSPRYKVTKRGQDVTLRCDPISSHATLYWYQQALGQGPEFLTYFNYEAQPDKSGLPSDRFSAERPEGSISTLTIQRTEQRDSAMYRCASSLLAQGARYTGELFFGEGSRLTVL.

V and J are TRBV7-2 and TRBJ1-2; 8 nucleotides align to TRBD1. The V segment lost 5 bases and the J segment 9 bases; nucleotides outside the gene matches: 5. This CDR3 contains 12 residues. Germline CDR1 is SGHTA and CDR2 is FQGNSA. CDR3 residues: CASSAQGASYTF. As DNA, the CDR3 is TGTGCCAGCAGCGCCCAGGGGGCTAGCTACACCTTC.

The chain recombines TRBV29-1 with TRBJ2-1; 9 bases fit TRBD2. The V gene end was trimmed by 8 bases and the J gene end by 5 bases; junction bases not matched to a gene: 13. The CDR3 totals 15 residues. Germline CDR1 SQVTM, CDR2 ANQGSEA. The CDR3 is CSNRDAGGPHNEQFF. The CDR3 nucleotides are TGCAGCAACAGGGATGCGGGAGGGCCCCACAATGAGCAGTTCTTC.

This clone showed up just a few times. The chain joins TRBV5-4 to TRBJ1-4, with 8 bases lining up with TRBD1. Germline V CDR1 and CDR2: SGHNT, YYREEE (reference sequence). The CDR3 is made up of 14 amino acids. Germline trimming cut 1 base from V and 7 bases from J; bases unmatched to any gene: 3. The CDR3 DNA follows: TGTGCCAGCAGCTTGCAGGGGGCGGGTGAAAAACTGTTTTTT. Translating gives CASSLQGAGEKLFF.

CDR3 nucleotide sequence: TGTGCCAGCTCACTTACAGGGACACCTAACACCGGGGAGCTGTTTTTT. This sequence encodes CASSLTGTPNTGELFF. This chain joins TRBV18 and TRBJ2-2; possibly TRBD1 for D (6 bases). V was cut by 4 bases and J by 2 bases, with 14 bases left in between. Germline loops: CDR1 KGHSH, CDR2 LQKENI. The CDR3 length is 16 residues.

The chain uses TRBV4-3 and TRBJ2-1, with 9 bases fitting TRBD2. Trimming took 0 bases from V and 5 from J; bases not matched to a gene: 8. Per germline, CDR1 LGHNA and CDR2 YSLEER. The CDR3 has 17 amino acids. CDR3 amino acids: CASSQDISSGGNNEQFF. DNA of the CDR3: TGCGCCAGCAGCCAAGATATTTCCAGCGGGGGGAACAATGAGCAGTTCTTC.

This clone was seen only a few times. V usage is TRBV19 and J usage is TRBJ1-2; TRBD1 matches 7 bases. J was trimmed by 6 bases and V by 5 bases; bases with no gene match: 9. The CDR3 runs 14 residues. Germline CDR1 reads LNHDA; CDR2 reads SQIVND (reference sequence). In nucleotides, the CDR3 is TGTGCCAGTAGTCCTGAGGGGGCCGGCCATGGCTACACCTTC. Translated, it gives CASSPEGAGHGYTF. The whole variable domain, remainder taken from reference TRBV19 and TRBJ1-2, is DGGITQSPKYLFRKEGQNVTLSCEQNLNHDAMYWYRQDPGQGLRLIYYSQIVNDFQKGDIAEGYSVSREKKESFPLTVTSAQKNPTAFYLCASSPEGAGHGYTFGSGTRLTVV.

The chain uses TRBV5-1 and TRBJ1-2, with a tentative D call TRBD1 (5 bases). CDR3 length: 13 residues. The ends were cut back, 5 bases at V and 3 bases at J, with 11 bases in the middle. The germline V gene encodes CDR1 SGHRS and CDR2 YFSETQ. DNA of the CDR3: TGCGCCAGCAGTAGGGGCCGGGACTATGGCTACACCTTC. Protein product: CASSRGRDYGYTF.